This T cell receptor (beta chain) was captured in a study of identical twins. Study results and caveats: One should note that invariant MAIT and iNKT cells could partly confound zero-insertion analyses. Twin-shared out-of-frame alpha sequences showed excess low generation probability. Models underestimated TCR alpha sharing (out-of-frame) in monozygotic twins.

Regarding this clonotype: What it binds is unknown.

J was trimmed by 7 bases and V by 4 bases; bases with no gene match: 9. Germline assignment: CDR1 MDHEN and CDR2 SYDVKM. The CDR3 runs 15 residues. TCRdb re-analysed the 5' RACE reads in MiXCR, keeping a single row per CDR3 protein. The sample gives 1,800,000 or so distinct CDR3 sequences, 25% to 35% of which show up once; approximately 0.25% is in the top ten. The sequence was collected from a newborn girl in good health. The sample taken for sequencing was cord blood. The rearrangement uses TRBV28 and TRBJ2-1, with 8 bases lining up with TRBD2. CDR3 protein: CASSWGLVTGNEQFF. CDR3 bases: TGTGCCAGCAGTTGGGGACTAGTAACGGGGAATGAGCAGTTCTTC.